These T cell receptor beta chains were read from a single sample in a study of T-cell reconstitution after alpha-beta-depleted transplantation in children. TCRdb recomputed calls from the PCR reads with MiXCR, one row per CDR3 protein. The sample has approximately 250,000 distinct CDR3 sequences, 9.7% seen once. The input for sequencing was PBMCs from the stem cell graft donor, taken from the stem cell graft. Source of these receptors: a human donor who donated a stem cell graft to a child with SCID. The CDR3 runs from the conserved cysteine through the conserved F or W. Fields, in order: V gene, clone size, J gene, D gene, CDR3 protein, CDR3 DNA. D genes are given only for firm matches. The size entry is marked missing in some rows and otherwise reads once, few, many or a size class.

TRBV4-2	NA	TRBJ2-7	NA	CAIGPGTLCEQYF	TGTGCCATCGGCCCCGGGACCCTCTGCGAGCAGTACTTC
TRBV6-5	many	TRBJ1-5	NA	CASSYEGRQPQHF	TGTGCCAGCAGTTACGAAGGTCGGCAGCCCCAGCATTTT
TRBV7-2	many	TRBJ1-1	TRBD1	CASSFSGTANTEAFF	TGTGCCAGCAGCTTCTCCGGGACAGCGAACACTGAAGCTTTCTTT
TRBV12-3/TRBV12-4	many	TRBJ1-5	TRBD1	CASSLGGQGQPQHF	TGTGCCAGCAGTTTAGGGGGACAGGGTCAGCCCCAGCATTTT
TRBV6-5	many	TRBJ1-3	NA	CASSYSLLDSGNTIYF	TGTGCCAGCAGTTACTCGCTGCTGGACTCTGGAAACACCATATATTTT
TRBV4-3	few	TRBJ2-3	NA	CASSQAGNTDTQYF	TGCGCCAGCAGCCAAGCCGGAAACACAGATACGCAGTATTTT
TRBV2	many	TRBJ1-1	TRBD1	CASRQQGALTEAFF	TGTGCCAGCAGACAACAGGGGGCTCTCACTGAAGCTTTCTTT
TRBV7-6	many	TRBJ1-2	TRBD1	CASSRDTGAGGYTF	TGTGCCAGCAGCCGCGACACAGGGGCTGGTGGCTACACCTTC
TRBV5-1	many	TRBJ1-1	NA	CASSLLGAEGTEAFF	TGCGCCAGCAGCTTATTAGGGGCCGAGGGGACTGAAGCTTTCTTT
TRBV6-1	few	TRBJ2-7	TRBD2	CASSRGTSGAYEQYF	TGTGCCAGCAGCCGAGGGACTAGCGGGGCCTACGAGCAGTACTTC
TRBV7-2	many	TRBJ1-5	NA	CASSYDPLNQPQHF	TGTGCCAGCAGCTATGATCCCCTCAATCAGCCCCAGCATTTT
TRBV24-1	NA	TRBJ2-1	NA	CATSDPPSGRALHNEQFF	TGTGCCACCAGTGATCCCCCCTCCGGGCGAGCCCTACACAATGAGCAGTTCTTC
TRBV19	many	TRBJ1-5	TRBD1	CASRTGGIRNQPQHF	TGTGCCAGTAGAACAGGGGGCATTCGCAATCAGCCCCAGCATTTT
TRBV6-5	many	TRBJ2-3	TRBD2	CASSYAAGVLDTQYF	TGTGCCAGCAGTTACGCCGCGGGGGTCCTGGATACGCAGTATTTT
TRBV12-3/TRBV12-4	many	TRBJ1-1	NA	CASSLTGEAFF	TGTGCCAGCAGTTTAACCGGGGAAGCTTTCTTT
TRBV10-3	many	TRBJ1-3	NA	CAISELRLRAGNTIYF	TGTGCCATCAGTGAGTTGAGGTTAAGGGCTGGAAACACCATATATTTT
TRBV12-3/TRBV12-4	few	TRBJ1-5	TRBD1	CASISDRGLLRNQPQHF	TGTGCCAGCATTAGCGACAGGGGGTTATTGCGCAATCAGCCCCAGCATTTT
TRBV12-3/TRBV12-4	many	TRBJ2-3	TRBD2	CASSDPGLEGDTQYF	TGTGCCAGCAGTGACCCGGGACTAGAGGGAGATACGCAGTATTTT
TRBV6-2/TRBV6-3	many	TRBJ2-1	TRBD1	CASRKTGVNEQFF	TGTGCCAGCAGGAAGACAGGGGTGAATGAGCAGTTCTTC
TRBV7-2	many	TRBJ2-1	NA	CASSLAAKTAEQFF	TGTGCCAGCAGCTTAGCGGCTAAAACCGCTGAGCAGTTCTTC
TRBV6-4	many	TRBJ2-2	TRBD2	CASSGGTSGTTGELFF	TGTGCCAGCAGCGGGGGGACTAGCGGCACCACCGGGGAGCTGTTTTTT
TRBV2	many	TRBJ2-1	NA	CASSGQNNFYNEQFF	TGTGCCAGCAGCGGACAGAACAACTTCTACAATGAGCAGTTCTTC
TRBV5-1	many	TRBJ1-3	TRBD1	CASTRDSSSGNTIYF	TGCGCCAGCACCCGGGACAGCTCTTCTGGAAACACCATATATTTT
TRBV12-3/TRBV12-4	many	TRBJ2-1	NA	CASSLPYIGQLNEQFF	TGTGCCAGCAGTTTACCCTATATCGGACAACTCAATGAGCAGTTCTTC
TRBV7-8	many	TRBJ2-1	TRBD2	CASSLGGGGAVNEQFF	TGTGCCAGCAGCCTCGGTGGCGGGGGGGCCGTGAATGAGCAGTTCTTC
TRBV3-1	NA	TRBJ2-5	NA	CASTQVPVQDEHLREETQYF	TGTGCCTCCACCCAAGTCCCCGTGCAGGACGAACACCTCAGGGAAGAGACCCAGTACTTC
TRBV30	many	TRBJ1-5	NA	CAWSVRPGQPQHF	TGTGCCTGGAGTGTACGGCCTGGGCAGCCCCAGCATTTT
TRBV4-1	few	TRBJ1-4	NA	CASSPGDWGEKLFF	TGCGCCAGCAGCCCCGGGGATTGGGGTGAAAAACTGTTTTTT
TRBV6-1	many	TRBJ1-5	NA	CASGPQGAGNQPQHF	TGTGCCTCCGGGCCACAAGGGGCAGGCAATCAGCCCCAGCATTTT